The sequence of this TCR beta chain was determined in a study of molecular identifiers for immune sequencing clone quantification. Via MiXCR, TCRdb re-called the PCR reads, giving one row per CDR3 protein. The sample lists approximately 670,000 distinct CDR3 sequences, around 20% occurring once. This clonotype was seen ten or more times. V was pared by 3 bases and J by 1 base, with 6 bases between. CDR3 length: 13 residues. The germline V gene encodes CDR1 MNHEY and CDR2 SMNVEV (reference sequence). V usage is TRBV27 and J usage is TRBJ1-1; D is uncertain. The TCR sequence derives from a human donor in good health. Some libraries in this study had Jurkat cell RNA spiked in. Sequencing used naive CD8+ T cells from blood, with Jurkat cell RNA spiked in. Indicated subset: FACS-sorted CD8+CD4-CCR7+CD45RA+ naive T cells. The CDR3 region is CASSFHTNTEAFF. The CDR3 DNA reads TGTGCCAGCAGTTTCCATACGAACACTGAAGCTTTCTTT.